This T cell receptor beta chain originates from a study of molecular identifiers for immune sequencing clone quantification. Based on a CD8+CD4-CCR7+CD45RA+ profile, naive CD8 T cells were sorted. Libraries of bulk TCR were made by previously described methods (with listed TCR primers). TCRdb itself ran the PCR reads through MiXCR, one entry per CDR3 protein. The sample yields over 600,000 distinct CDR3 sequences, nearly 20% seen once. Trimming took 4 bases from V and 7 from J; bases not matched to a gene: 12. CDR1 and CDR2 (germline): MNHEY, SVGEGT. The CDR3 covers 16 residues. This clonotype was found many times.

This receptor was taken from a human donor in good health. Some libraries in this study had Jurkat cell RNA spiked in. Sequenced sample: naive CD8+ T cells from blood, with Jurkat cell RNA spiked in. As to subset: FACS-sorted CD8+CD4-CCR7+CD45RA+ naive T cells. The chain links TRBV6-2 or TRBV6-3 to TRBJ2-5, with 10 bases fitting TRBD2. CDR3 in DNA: TGTGCCAGCAGTTCTCTAGCGGGGGAACCCTCGAGGACCCAGTACTTC. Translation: CASSSLAGEPSRTQYF.